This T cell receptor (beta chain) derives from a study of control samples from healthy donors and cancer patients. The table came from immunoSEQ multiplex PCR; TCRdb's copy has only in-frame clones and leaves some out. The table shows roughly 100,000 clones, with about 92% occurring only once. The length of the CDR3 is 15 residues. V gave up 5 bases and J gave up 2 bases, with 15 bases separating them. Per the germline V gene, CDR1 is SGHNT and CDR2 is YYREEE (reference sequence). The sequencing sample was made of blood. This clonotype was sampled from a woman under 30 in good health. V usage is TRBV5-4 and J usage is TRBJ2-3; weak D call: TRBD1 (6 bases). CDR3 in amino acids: CASSIGQPPTDTQYF. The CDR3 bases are TGTGCCAGCAGTATAGGACAGCCGCCCACAGATACGCAGTATTTT. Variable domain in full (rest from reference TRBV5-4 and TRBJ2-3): ETGVTQSPTHLIKTRGQQVTLRCSSQSGHNTVSWYQQALGQGPQFIFQYYREEENGRGNFPPRFSGLQFPNYSSELNVNALELDDSALYLCASSIGQPPTDTQYFGPGTRLTVL.